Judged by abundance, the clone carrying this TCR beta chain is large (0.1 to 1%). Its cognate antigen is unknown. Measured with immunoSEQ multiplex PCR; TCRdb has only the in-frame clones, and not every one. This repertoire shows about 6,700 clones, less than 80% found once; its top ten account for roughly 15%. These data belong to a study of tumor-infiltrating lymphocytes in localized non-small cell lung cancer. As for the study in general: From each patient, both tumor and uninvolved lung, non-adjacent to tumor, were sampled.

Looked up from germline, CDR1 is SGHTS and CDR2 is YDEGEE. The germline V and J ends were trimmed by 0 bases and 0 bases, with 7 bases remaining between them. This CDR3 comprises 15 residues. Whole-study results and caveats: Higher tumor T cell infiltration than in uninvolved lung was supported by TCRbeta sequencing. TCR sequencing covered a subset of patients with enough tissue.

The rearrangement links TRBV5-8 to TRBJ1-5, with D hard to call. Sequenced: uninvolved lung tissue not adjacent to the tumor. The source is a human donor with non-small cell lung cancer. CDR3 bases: TGTGCCAGCAGCTTGGAAGGGTATAGCAATCAGCCCCAGCATTTT. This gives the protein CASSLEGYSNQPQHF.